This passage covers 3 T cell receptor beta chains from one sample sequenced in a study of tumor and adjacent non-tumor tissue in lung cancer. The library came from three nested PCR rounds adapted from ARM-PCR protocols. TCRdb processed the multiplex PCR reads anew with MiXCR; each CDR3 protein has one entry. This sample has around 50,000 distinct CDR3 sequences; 64% occur once, and the top ten carry roughly 31%. No cell sorting was done before RNA was extracted from the tissue. Distant lung tissue was collected more than 3 cm away from the tumor edge. The sequencing input was distant non-tumor lung tissue. These receptors all come from a woman aged 70-85 years with non-small cell lung cancer.

The sample holds one count of this clonotype. This chain uses TRBV5-1 with TRBJ1-1; perhaps TRBD1 as D (6 bases). The germline V gene has CDR1 SGHRS and CDR2 YFSETQ. CDR3 length: 16 amino acids. V lost 5 bases, J lost 5 bases, and 22 bases lay in between. The CDR3 sequence: CASSSGVPGDRTEAFF. The CDR3 region has the DNA TGCGCCAGCAGTTCAGGGGTCCCGGGCGACCGTACTGAAGCTTTCTTT.

The chain has TRBV11-3 and TRBJ2-5; no definite D call. Germline CDR1 and CDR2: SGHNT and YENEEA. V dropped 5 bases and J dropped 7 bases, with 5 bases sitting between them. CDR3 size: 10 residues. CDR3 nucleotide sequence: TGTGCCAGCAGCGGGCGGACCCAGTACTTC. Amino acids: CASSGRTQYF.

Note on this clonotype: At one of its ends the junction is not consistent with the germline gene, which may arise from a read error. The chain employs TRBV5-4 and TRBJ1-2; D might be TRBD1 (6 bases). From germline, CDR1 is SGHNT and CDR2 YYREEE (reference sequence). The CDR3 contains 15 residues. The CDR3 reads CAGSLGGPGVTGYTF. The CDR3 nucleotides read TGTGCCGGCAGCCTGGGGGGGCCAGGGGTGACTGGCTACACCTTC.